These 15 T cell receptor beta chains were sequenced from one sample in a study of shared clonotypes between healthy human individuals. Generated by immunoSEQ multiplex PCR, the TCRdb table keeps only in-frame clones and is missing some. Of 2 million to 3 million clones listed, 85% to 95% are singletons. Sequences were obtained from naive CD4+ T cells sorted from blood. Subset meaning: CD45RA+ positively selected. All receptors derive from a young man in good health.

This chain connects TRBV2 to TRBJ1-5, with 7 positions matching TRBD1. Germline loops: CDR1 SNHLY, CDR2 FYNNEI. Germline trimming cut 6 bases from V and 7 bases from J; bases unmatched to any gene: 6. This CDR3 is built from 13 residues. For the CDR3, the DNA is TGTGCCAGCAGCACAGGGGAAGTGCAGCCCCAGCATTTT. Translated, it gives CASSTGEVQPQHF.

This clone is a singleton in its sample. The same CDR3 can be traced to other DNA sequences in this sample. The rearrangement links TRBV5-1 to TRBJ2-7; 12 nucleotides line up with TRBD2. Germline CDR1 SGHRS, CDR2 YFSETQ. The J segment lost 4 bases and the V segment lost 4 bases, leaving 6 bases of the junction unmatched. CDR3 size: 15 residues. The CDR3 DNA sequence: TGCGCCAGCAGCCTCGGACTAGCGGGAAGGTACGAGCAGTACTTC. This encodes CASSLGLAGRYEQYF.

The chain employs TRBV11-3 and TRBJ2-1, with no clear D. Trimming stripped 1 base from V and 9 bases from J, with 7 bases between. The CDR3 is made up of 12 amino acids. Germline CDR1 and CDR2: SGHNT and YENEEA. The DNA for the CDR3 is TGTGCCAGCAGCTTAGGTCTAGGTGAGCAGTTCTTC. Amino acids: CASSLGLGEQFF.

The CDR3 region has the DNA TGTGCCAGCTGTCAAGGAGCCCTTAACTATGGCTACACCTTC. It yields the protein CASCQGALNYGYTF. This chain joins TRBV28 and TRBJ1-2; no clear D gene. The germline gives CDR1 MDHEN, CDR2 SYDVKM. This CDR3 is 14 amino acids long. Trimming pared 8 bases from V and 1 base from J, leaving 14 bases between.

The genes are TRBV19 and TRBJ1-1; D remains unclear. Looked up from germline, CDR1 is LNHDA and CDR2 is SQIVND (reference sequence). This CDR3 has 15 residues. Trimming pared 3 bases from V and 1 base from J, leaving 12 bases between. The CDR3 nucleotides are TGTGCCAGTAGTATCTTGGGCCAGGCGAACACTGAAGCTTTCTTT. Translation: CASSILGQANTEAFF.

This clone has a single count. The rearrangement links TRBV7-8 to TRBJ2-3; TRBD2 matches at 7 bases. Germline V gene sequence: CDR1 SGHVS, CDR2 FQNEAQ. V lost 6 bases and J lost 2; bases outside the gene matches: 8. The CDR3 extends over 15 amino acids. The CDR3 loop reads CASRWGGGPTDTQYF. DNA of the CDR3: TGTGCCAGCAGGTGGGGCGGGGGACCCACAGATACGCAGTATTTT.

CDR3 in amino acids: CASSPSSGSGEQYF. The CDR3 region has the DNA TGTGCCAGCTCACCTTCCTCGGGGAGCGGCGAGCAGTACTTC. The chain links TRBV18 to TRBJ2-7; a possible D gene is TRBD2 (5 bases). Germline CDR1 and CDR2: KGHSH and LQKENI. V lost 3 bases and J 6 bases, leaving 15 bases between the germline ends. CDR3 length equals 14 residues.

This clone has just a few counts. The V and J genes are TRBV19 and TRBJ1-5; D is undetermined. CDR3 size: 15 residues. Deletions cut 4 bases from V and 6 bases from J, with 16 bases between. From germline, CDR1 is LNHDA and CDR2 SQIVND (reference sequence). CDR3: CASSKDRSSGQPQHF. The DNA for the CDR3 is TGTGCCAGTAGTAAGGACCGCTCATCTGGTCAGCCCCAGCATTTT.

The V gene is TRBV7-2, the J gene TRBJ1-5; 7 bases agree with TRBD1. Germline CDR1 reads SGHTA; CDR2 reads FQGNSA. The CDR3 length is 13 residues. After removal of 5 bases from V and 7 bases from J, the junction contained 5 bases not matched to a gene. In DNA, the CDR3 is TGTGCCAGCAGCCAGGGGGTCGGGCAGCCCCAGCATTTT. It codes for CASSQGVGQPQHF.

The CDR3 bases are TGTGCCATCGGGGAGCTAGCGGGATTAAGTGGTACGCAGTATTTT. Translating gives CAIGELAGLSGTQYF. V and J are TRBV10-3 and TRBJ2-3; 9 positions agree with TRBD2. The CDR3 loop spans 15 amino acids. The V gene end was trimmed by 8 bases and the J gene end by 8 bases; junction bases not matched to a gene: 14. Looked up from germline, CDR1 is ENHRY and CDR2 is SYGVKD.

The chain combines TRBV5-1 with TRBJ2-7; 9 bases line up with TRBD2. The V segment lost 3 bases and the J segment 4 bases; nucleotides outside the gene matches: 11. In germline, CDR1 is SGHRS, CDR2 YFSETQ. CDR3 length: 16 residues. CDR3 loop: CASSSGGRALIYEQYF. For the CDR3, the DNA is TGCGCCAGCAGCTCTGGCGGGAGGGCCCTTATTTACGAGCAGTACTTC.

A single count supports this clone. This chain links TRBV5-1 with TRBJ2-3; 7 bases agree with TRBD2. V lost 3 bases to trimming and J lost 5 bases; unmatched junction nucleotides: 9. The CDR3 length is 15 residues. Germline V gene data show CDR1 as SGHRS and CDR2 as YFSETQ. This CDR3 reads CASSSYETGGDTQYF. The CDR3 nucleotides read TGCGCCAGCAGCTCCTATGAGACGGGGGGAGATACGCAGTATTTT.

The chain carries TRBV15 and TRBJ1-3; D is unresolved. Germline V CDR1 and CDR2: LNHNV, YYDKDF (reference sequence). The CDR3 has 14 residues. Trimming removed 7 bases from V and 1 base from J, with 11 bases in between. This CDR3 is CATNRDNSGNTIYF. DNA for the CDR3: TGTGCCACCAACCGAGATAATTCTGGAAACACCATATATTTT.

V usage is TRBV19 and J usage is TRBJ1-5; D is undetermined. CDR1 is LNHDA and CDR2 is SQIVND in the germline V gene (reference sequence). The CDR3 spans 16 residues. Trimming shortened V by 1 base and J by 4 bases, and 14 bases separated the two germline ends. In DNA, the CDR3 is TGTGCCAGTAGTATAGTTGGAGGGCTACGAAATCAGCCCCAGCATTTT. Protein sequence: CASSIVGGLRNQPQHF.

This chain connects TRBV18 to TRBJ2-7; 7 nucleotides match TRBD2. The CDR3 runs 16 residues. The germline CDR1 and CDR2 sequences are KGHSH and LQKENI. J lost 1 base, V lost 3 bases, and 9 bases had no gene match. CDR3 DNA sequence: TGTGCCAGCTCACCCGTCGGGTCGGGAGGTTCCTACGAGCAGTACTTC. It encodes CASSPVGSGGSYEQYF.